These 14 T cell receptor beta chains were all obtained from the same sample, sequenced in a study of shared clonotypes between healthy human individuals. Using immunoSEQ multiplex PCR, the repertoire was profiled, and TCRdb retains in-frame clones only, with some absent. Among millions of clones listed, more than 80% were seen once. The sequencing input was naive CD4+ T cells sorted from blood. Subset described: CD45RA+ positively selected. The receptors were sampled from a man aged 18-30 years in good health.

DNA of the CDR3: TGTGCCAGCTTGAGGGGCGGGGAAGATACGCAGTATTTT. It yields the protein CASLRGGEDTQYF. This chain uses TRBV25-1 with TRBJ2-3; TRBD2 might be the D (6 bases). The CDR3 covers 13 residues. CDR1 and CDR2 from the germline V gene are MGHDK and SYGVNS. V lost 8 bases and J lost 5, with 14 bases in between. The entire variable domain, with the rest obtained from reference TRBV25-1 and TRBJ2-3, is as follows: EADIYQTPRYLVIGTGKKITLECSQTMGHDKMYWYQQDPGMELHLIHYSYGVNSTEKGDLSSESTVSRIRTEHFPLTLESARPSHTSQYLCASLRGGEDTQYFGPGTRLTVL.

Concerning this clone itself: Other nucleotide sequences from this sample produce the same CDR3. V and J are TRBV19 and TRBJ2-7, with 10 bases identical to TRBD1. The ends lost 3 bases at V and 3 bases at J; junction bases unmatched: 5. This CDR3 spans 15 amino acids. Germline CDR1 is LNHDA and CDR2 is SQIVND (reference sequence). DNA for the CDR3: TGTGCCAGTAGTATCGGAGGGACAGGGGTCTACGAGCAGTACTTC. Its protein is CASSIGGTGVYEQYF.

With regard to this clone: The sample has other DNA sequences that encode this CDR3 too. CDR3 amino acids: CASSVPAGPYNEQFF. The CDR3 region has the DNA TGTGCCAGCAGTGTACCAGCGGGGCCGTACAATGAGCAGTTCTTC. The V and J genes are TRBV2 and TRBJ2-1, with 7 bases fitting TRBD2. Germline trimming cut 4 bases from V and 4 bases from J; bases unmatched to any gene: 7. The CDR3 length is 15 residues. Germline lookup yields CDR1 SNHLY and CDR2 FYNNEI.

The chain links TRBV5-4 to TRBJ2-1, with 8 bases lining up with TRBD2. V lost 4 bases, J lost 3 bases, and 9 bases stayed unmatched. The CDR3 has 16 residues. CDR1 SGHNT and CDR2 YYREEE come from the germline V gene (reference sequence). The CDR3 protein is CASSPGGGFSYNEQFF. The CDR3 DNA reads TGTGCCAGCAGCCCCGGGGGGGGCTTTAGCTACAATGAGCAGTTCTTC.

This clone was recorded only once. The chain couples TRBV7-9 to TRBJ1-4; D is perhaps TRBD1 (5 bases). V was pared by 5 bases and J by 7 bases, with 23 bases between. Germline V gene sequence: CDR1 SEHNR, CDR2 FQNEAQ (reference sequence). CDR3 length: 17 residues. The CDR3 region is CASSTLTAAPFSEKLFF. The CDR3 nucleotides are TGTGCCAGCAGCACGCTGACAGCTGCTCCCTTTTCTGAAAAACTGTTTTTT.

In its sample, this clone was seen a few times. This sequence joins TRBV9 and TRBJ1-5, with 7 bases matching TRBD1. V lost 4 bases to trimming and J lost 6 bases; unmatched junction nucleotides: 10. CDR1 SGDLS and CDR2 YYNGEE come from the germline V gene. The CDR3 has 15 amino acids. The CDR3 sequence: CASSPRGTDSQPQHF. CDR3 sequence (DNA): TGTGCCAGCAGCCCACGGGGGACAGATAGTCAGCCCCAGCATTTT.

The chain carries TRBV19 and TRBJ2-5; 11 bases fit TRBD1. Per the germline V gene, CDR1 is LNHDA and CDR2 is SQIVND (reference sequence). V trimming: 6 bases; J trimming: 3 bases; junction bases outside the gene matches: 6. This CDR3 is 15 amino acids long. CDR3 region: CASSLGTGGKETQYF. For the CDR3, the DNA is TGTGCCAGTAGCCTCGGGACAGGGGGTAAAGAGACCCAGTACTTC.

This clone was picked up one time. The chain combines TRBV18 with TRBJ2-2; TRBD2 agrees at 11 bases. This CDR3 has 19 residues. Germline V gene data show CDR1 as KGHSH and CDR2 as LQKENI. V lost 0 bases, J lost 6 bases, and 12 bases stayed unmatched. The CDR3 sequence: CASSPPIAGGPNSAGELFF. In DNA, the CDR3 is TGTGCCAGCTCACCACCCATAGCGGGAGGGCCTAATTCAGCCGGGGAGCTGTTTTTT.

J is TRBJ2-1 and V is TRBV12-5; no reliable D call. Trimming removed 3 bases at V and 8 bases at J, with 11 bases between. This CDR3 has 13 residues. Germline CDR1 LGHNT, CDR2 FRNRAP. The CDR3 sequence: CASGFHNTDEQFF. The CDR3 bases are TGTGCTAGTGGTTTTCATAATACGGATGAGCAGTTCTTC.

The chain combines TRBV7-2 with TRBJ2-3, with D perhaps matching TRBD1 or TRBD2 (5 bases each). The CDR3 runs to 14 residues. The V end was cut by 1 base, the J end by 4 bases, with 9 bases between. The germline V gene encodes CDR1 SGHTA and CDR2 FQGNSA. CDR3 loop: CASSLVRGADTQYF. CDR3 sequence (DNA): TGTGCCAGCAGCTTAGTTCGAGGGGCAGATACGCAGTATTTT.

The V gene is TRBV4-1, the J gene TRBJ2-3; maybe TRBD1 (5 bases). This CDR3 is built from 15 residues. CDR1 and CDR2 (germline): MGHRA, YSYEKL. Trimming removed 1 base at V and 8 bases at J, with 16 bases between. DNA for the CDR3: TGCGCCAGCAGCCAAGTTCAAAGATACCAGGGTACGCAGTATTTT. Translated: CASSQVQRYQGTQYF.

The gene calls are TRBV25-1 and TRBJ2-5; 7 nucleotides line up with TRBD2. The CDR3 has 15 amino acids. V shed 4 bases, J shed 2 bases, and the junction held 7 bases outside the gene matches. Germline CDR1 MGHDK, CDR2 SYGVNS. CDR3 loop: CASSGLGAGQETQYF. As DNA, the CDR3 is TGTGCCAGCAGTGGATTGGGAGCGGGACAAGAGACCCAGTACTTC.

In regard to this clone: Germline and junction disagree at one end, which may indicate a read error. The same CDR3 also results from other DNA sequences found in this sample. The CDR3 coding sequence is TGTGCCAGCGGCTTAGCGGGGAACACCGGGGAGCTGTTTTTT. Translation: CASGLAGNTGELFF. This chain joins TRBV7-3 and TRBJ2-2; TRBD2 matches at 7 bases. The CDR3 is 14 amino acids. Per germline, CDR1 SGHTA and CDR2 FQGTGA.

This rearrangement joins TRBV7-2 to TRBJ2-5; a possible D gene is TRBD1 (6 bases). The CDR3 is made up of 15 amino acids. The V gene's germline CDR1 is SGHTA and CDR2 FQGNSA. Trimming took off 1 base at V and 5 bases at J, with 14 bases between the two ends. The CDR3 loop reads CASSLEGTSSETQYF. CDR3 nucleotide sequence: TGTGCCAGCAGCTTAGAAGGGACATCGTCGGAGACCCAGTACTTC.